This T cell receptor (beta chain) was sequenced during a study of T cell repertoires in cytomegalovirus infection. Study-level background: Both CMV infection and a matching HLA type were indicated by public TCR beta signatures. Findings and caveats of the study: The study found HLA-C-restricted CMV-specific TCR beta clonotypes dominating the ex vivo response. Cumulative public TCR beta family frequency identified carriers of CMV plus the relevant HLA.

In TCRdb, the reads were re-called with MiXCR into one record per CDR3 protein. The sample contains about 830,000 distinct CDR3 sequences, less than 35% of which appear only once. The CDR3 is made up of 16 amino acids. Germline assignment: CDR1 LNHDA and CDR2 SQIVND (reference sequence). V lost 0 bases to trimming and J lost 4 bases, with 14 bases between them. With respect to this clonotype: Antigen: not known.

The chain has TRBV19 and TRBJ2-3; D unresolved. Material: cultured CD8+ T cells from PBMCs, obtained from culture after CMV antigen stimulation. The TCR originated in a human donor in good health (CMV status not recorded). Some clones in this sample may be carry-over from other donors' samples. The CDR3: CASSIDPGPGADTQYF. The CDR3 DNA reads TGTGCCAGTAGTATAGATCCGGGCCCAGGAGCAGATACGCAGTATTTT.